This T cell receptor (beta chain) is from a study of blood T cells in healthy people across ages. This CDR3 is built from 15 residues. CDR1 and CDR2 (germline): DFQATT, SNEGSKA (reference sequence). Next came a second PCR, run for about 6 to 11 cycles, which used a sample-barcoded 5' primer along with a J-beta primer mix. TCRdb reanalysed the 5' RACE reads using MiXCR and keeps one entry per CDR3 protein. This sample carries 550,000 to 750,000 distinct CDR3 sequences, around 20% of them seen once, and the ten largest clones take 3% to 4%. This clonotype was seen a few times. The total RNA that was extracted per sample amounted to at least 5.5 micrograms.

This chain uses TRBV20-1 with TRBJ2-5; 9 bases line up with TRBD2. The J call is uncertain, as TRBJ2-7 better fits the DNA end. The specimen sequenced was blood. The clonotype was recovered from a man between 65 and 85 years old in good health. DNA of the CDR3: TGCAGTGCTAGAGATGCAAGGACTAGCGTCCACGAGCAGTACTTC. Amino acids: CSARDARTSVHEQYF.